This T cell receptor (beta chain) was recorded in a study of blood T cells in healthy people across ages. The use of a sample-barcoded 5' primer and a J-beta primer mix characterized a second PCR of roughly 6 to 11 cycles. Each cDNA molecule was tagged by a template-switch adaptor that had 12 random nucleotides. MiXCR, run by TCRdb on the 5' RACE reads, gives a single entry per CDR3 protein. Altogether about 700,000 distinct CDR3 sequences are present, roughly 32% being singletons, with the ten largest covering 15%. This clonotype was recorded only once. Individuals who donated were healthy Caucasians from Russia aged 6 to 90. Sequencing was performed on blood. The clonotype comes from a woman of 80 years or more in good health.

The CDR3 sequence: CASRPRFLDRDEAYTF. CDR3 DNA: TGTGCCAGCAGACCACGTTTCTTAGACAGGGACGAAGCCTACACCTTC. The genes are TRBV6-6 and TRBJ1-2; 7 nucleotides line up with TRBD1. The germline V gene encodes CDR1 MNHNY and CDR2 SVGAGI (reference sequence). V gave up 6 bases and J gave up 10 bases; unmatched junction bases: 20. This CDR3 spans 16 amino acids.